This T cell receptor (beta chain) was identified during a study of shared clonotypes between healthy human individuals. Germline CDR1 and CDR2: LNHDA and SQIVND (reference sequence). J was trimmed by 1 base and V by 5 bases; bases with no gene match: 6. The CDR3 consists of 15 residues. The method was immunoSEQ multiplex PCR; TCRdb's version includes in-frame clones alone and lacks a portion of them. The table has under 1,900,000 clones, roughly 98.5% seen once; the top ten hold approximately 0.4%. Input material: naive CD4+ T cells sorted from blood. As to subset: CD45RA+ positively selected. This TCR was recovered from a man younger than 40 in good health. The chain is built from TRBV19 and TRBJ2-7, with 9 bases identical to TRBD1. This CDR3 reads CASSPQDRGSYEQYF. The CDR3 nucleotides are TGTGCCAGTAGTCCCCAGGACAGGGGTTCCTACGAGCAGTACTTC. The full variable domain, in which reference TRBV19 and TRBJ2-7 provide the parts outside the CDR3, is DGGITQSPKYLFRKEGQNVTLSCEQNLNHDAMYWYRQDPGQGLRLIYYSQIVNDFQKGDIAEGYSVSREKKESFPLTVTSAQKNPTAFYLCASSPQDRGSYEQYFGPGTRLTVT.